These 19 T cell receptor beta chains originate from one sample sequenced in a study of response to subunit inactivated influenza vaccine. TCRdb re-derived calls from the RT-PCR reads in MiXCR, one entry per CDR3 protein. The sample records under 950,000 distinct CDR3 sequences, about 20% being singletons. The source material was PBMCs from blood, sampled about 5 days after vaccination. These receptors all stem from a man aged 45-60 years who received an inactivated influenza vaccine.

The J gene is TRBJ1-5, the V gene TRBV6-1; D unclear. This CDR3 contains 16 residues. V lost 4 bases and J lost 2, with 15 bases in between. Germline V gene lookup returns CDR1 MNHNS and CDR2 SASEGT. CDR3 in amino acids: CASSGPGGLRNQPQHF. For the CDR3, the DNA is TGTGCCAGCAGTGGCCCCGGAGGGTTGCGCAATCAGCCCCAGCATTTT.

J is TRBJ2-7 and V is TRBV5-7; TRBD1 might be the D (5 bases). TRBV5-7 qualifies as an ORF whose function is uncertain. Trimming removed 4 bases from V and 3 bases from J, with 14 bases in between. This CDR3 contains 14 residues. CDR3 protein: CASSHETELYEQYF. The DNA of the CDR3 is TGTGCCAGCAGCCACGAGACAGAACTCTACGAGCAGTACTTC.

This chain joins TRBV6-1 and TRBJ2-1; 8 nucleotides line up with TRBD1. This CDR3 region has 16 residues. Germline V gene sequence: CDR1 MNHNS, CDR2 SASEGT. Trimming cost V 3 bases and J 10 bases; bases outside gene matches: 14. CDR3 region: CASSERTRGQRGEQFF. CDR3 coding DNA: TGTGCCAGCAGTGAGAGAACCAGGGGGCAACGCGGGGAGCAGTTCTTC.

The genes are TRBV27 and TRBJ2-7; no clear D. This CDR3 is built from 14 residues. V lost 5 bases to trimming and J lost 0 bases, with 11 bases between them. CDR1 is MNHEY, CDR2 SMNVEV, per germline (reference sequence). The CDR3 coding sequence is TGTGCCAGCAGTCCACGTGGATACTCCTACGAGCAGTACTTC. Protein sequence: CASSPRGYSYEQYF.

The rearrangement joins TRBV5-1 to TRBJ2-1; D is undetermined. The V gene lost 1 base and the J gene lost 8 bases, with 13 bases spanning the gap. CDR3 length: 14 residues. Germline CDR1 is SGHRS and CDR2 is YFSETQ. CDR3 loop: CASSLKTPRDEQFF. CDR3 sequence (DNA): TGCGCCAGCAGCTTGAAAACGCCCCGGGATGAGCAGTTCTTC.

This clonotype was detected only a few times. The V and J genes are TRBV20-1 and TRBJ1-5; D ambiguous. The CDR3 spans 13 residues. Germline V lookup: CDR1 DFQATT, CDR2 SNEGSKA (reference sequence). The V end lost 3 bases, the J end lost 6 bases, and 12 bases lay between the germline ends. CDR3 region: CSASPTAVQPQHF. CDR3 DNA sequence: TGCAGTGCTAGTCCCACGGCAGTTCAGCCCCAGCATTTT.

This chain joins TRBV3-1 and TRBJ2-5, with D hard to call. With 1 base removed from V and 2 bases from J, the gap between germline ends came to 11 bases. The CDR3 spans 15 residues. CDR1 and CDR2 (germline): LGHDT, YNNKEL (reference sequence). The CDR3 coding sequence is TGTGCCAGCAGCCAAGTTTTCCTGGCACAAGAGACCCAGTACTTC. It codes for CASSQVFLAQETQYF.

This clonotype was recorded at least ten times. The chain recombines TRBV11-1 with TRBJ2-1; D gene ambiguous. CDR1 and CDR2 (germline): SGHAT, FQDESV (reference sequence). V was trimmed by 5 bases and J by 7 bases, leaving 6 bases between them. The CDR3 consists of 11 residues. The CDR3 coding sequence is TGTGCCAGCAGCACCGAGAATGAGCAGTTCTTC. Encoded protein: CASSTENEQFF.

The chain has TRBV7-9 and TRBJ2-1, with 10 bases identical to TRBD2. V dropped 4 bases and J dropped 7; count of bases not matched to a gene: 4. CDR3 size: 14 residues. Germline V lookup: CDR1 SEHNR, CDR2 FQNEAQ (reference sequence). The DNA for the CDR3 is TGTGCCAGCAGCTCTTCTAGCGGGAGAAATGAGCAGTTCTTC. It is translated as CASSSSSGRNEQFF.

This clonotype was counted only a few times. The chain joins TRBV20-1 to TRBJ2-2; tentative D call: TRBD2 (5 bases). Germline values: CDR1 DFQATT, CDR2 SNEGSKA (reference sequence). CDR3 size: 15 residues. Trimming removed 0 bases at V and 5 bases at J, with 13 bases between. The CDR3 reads CSARDRGLGTGELFF. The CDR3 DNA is TGCAGTGCTAGAGATCGGGGTCTCGGGACCGGGGAGCTGTTTTTT.

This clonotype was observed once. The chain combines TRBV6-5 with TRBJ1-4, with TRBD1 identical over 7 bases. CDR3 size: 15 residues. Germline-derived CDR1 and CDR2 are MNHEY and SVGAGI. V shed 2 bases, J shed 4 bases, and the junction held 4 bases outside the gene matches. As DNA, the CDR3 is TGTGCCAGCAGTTACGGGACAGAGATTAATGAAAAACTGTTTTTT. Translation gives CASSYGTEINEKLFF.

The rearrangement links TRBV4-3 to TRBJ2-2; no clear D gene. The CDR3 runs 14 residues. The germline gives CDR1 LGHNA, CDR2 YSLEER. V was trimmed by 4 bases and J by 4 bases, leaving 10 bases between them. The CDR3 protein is CASSRWTGTGELFF. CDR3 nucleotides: TGCGCCAGCAGCCGCTGGACCGGCACCGGGGAGCTGTTTTTT.

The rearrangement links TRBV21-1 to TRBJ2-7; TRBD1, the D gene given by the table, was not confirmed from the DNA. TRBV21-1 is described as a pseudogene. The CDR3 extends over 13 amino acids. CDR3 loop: CATQVGQGYEQYF. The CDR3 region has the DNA TGTGCCACCCAAGTCGGACAGGGCTACGAGCAGTACTTC.

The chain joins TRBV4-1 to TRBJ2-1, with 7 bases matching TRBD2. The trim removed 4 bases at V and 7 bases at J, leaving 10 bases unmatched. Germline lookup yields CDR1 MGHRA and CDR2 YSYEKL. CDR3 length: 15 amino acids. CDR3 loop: CASSPSGRGGNEQFF. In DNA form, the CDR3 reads TGCGCCAGCAGCCCAAGCGGACGGGGAGGGAATGAGCAGTTCTTC.

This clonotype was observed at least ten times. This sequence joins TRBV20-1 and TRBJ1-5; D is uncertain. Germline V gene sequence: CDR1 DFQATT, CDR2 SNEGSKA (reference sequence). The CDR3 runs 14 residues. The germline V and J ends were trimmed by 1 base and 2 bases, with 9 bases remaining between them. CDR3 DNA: TGCAGTGCTAGAGGGGCTGGACGCAATCAGCCCCAGCATTTT. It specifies CSARGAGRNQPQHF.

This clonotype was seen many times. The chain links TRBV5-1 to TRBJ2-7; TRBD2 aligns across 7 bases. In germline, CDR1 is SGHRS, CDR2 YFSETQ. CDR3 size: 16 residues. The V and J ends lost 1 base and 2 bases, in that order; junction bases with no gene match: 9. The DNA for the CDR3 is TGCGCCAGCAGCTTGCATGGGGAGGGCCTCCCCTACGAGCAGTACTTC. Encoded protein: CASSLHGEGLPYEQYF.

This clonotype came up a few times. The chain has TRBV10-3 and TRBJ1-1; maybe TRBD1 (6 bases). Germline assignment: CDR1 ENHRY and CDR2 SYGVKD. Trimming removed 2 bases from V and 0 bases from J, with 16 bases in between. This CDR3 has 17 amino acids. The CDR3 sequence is CAISEVQGPHMNTEAFF. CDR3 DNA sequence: TGTGCCATCAGTGAGGTCCAGGGGCCGCATATGAACACTGAAGCTTTCTTT.

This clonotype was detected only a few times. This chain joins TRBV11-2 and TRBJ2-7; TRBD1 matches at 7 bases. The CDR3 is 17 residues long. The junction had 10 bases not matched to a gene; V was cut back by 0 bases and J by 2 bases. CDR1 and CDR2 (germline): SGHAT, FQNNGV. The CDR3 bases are TGTGCCAGCAGCTTAGATAGGATGGGACAGATTCCCTACGAGCAGTACTTC. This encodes CASSLDRMGQIPYEQYF.

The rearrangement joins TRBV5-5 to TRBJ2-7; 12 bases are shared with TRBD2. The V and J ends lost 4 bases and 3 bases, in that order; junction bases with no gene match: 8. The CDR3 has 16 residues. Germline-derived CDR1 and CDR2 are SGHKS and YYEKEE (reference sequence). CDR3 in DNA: TGTGCCAGCAGCCCCGTATCGGGACTAGCGGGCTACGAGCAGTACTTC. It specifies CASSPVSGLAGYEQYF.